These 14 T cell receptor beta chains share one sample of origin, sequenced in a study of CXCR3-negative and CXCR3-positive naive CD8 T cells. The authors made the TRB cDNA libraries by 5' RACE using UMI labels. TCRdb reprocessed the 5' RACE reads and stores each CDR3 protein as one record, lacking DNA. The sample has around 92,000 distinct CDR3 sequences. Sequenced: naive CXCR3- CD8+ T cells from blood. Subset denoted: CD45RO-CCR7+CD27+CD95- naive CD8+ T cells lacking CXCR3 (TNR3-). Source of these receptors: a human donor in good health. Some clones in this sample may be carry-over from other donors' samples.

The V gene is TRBV29-1, the J gene TRBJ1-2. The CDR3 has 12 amino acids. CDR1 and CDR2 (germline): SQVTM, ANQGSEA. CDR3 region: CSVWDSGYGYTF.

This chain links TRBV12-5 with TRBJ2-1; TCRdb selects TRBD2, and the lack of DNA leaves this call unchecked. CDR1 is LGHNT, CDR2 FRNRAP, per germline. This CDR3 has 15 residues. The CDR3 here is CASGIGTSGSGEQFF.

The chain links TRBV27 to TRBJ2-7; TCRdb lists TRBD1, though no DNA is available to test this call. Germline assignment: CDR1 MNHEY and CDR2 SMNVEV (reference sequence). The CDR3 runs to 15 residues. CDR3 amino acids: CASSISPGGWNEQYF.

V usage is TRBV12-3 or TRBV12-4 and J usage is TRBJ2-1; the TCRdb D gene call, TRBD1, has no DNA to confirm it. The CDR3 extends over 15 amino acids. CDR3 region: CASSFGQGPNNEQFF.

The rearrangement joins TRBV12-3 or TRBV12-4 to TRBJ2-6. The length of the CDR3 is 16 residues. The CDR3 loop reads CASSFSPISGANVLTF.

V and J are TRBV12-5 and TRBJ2-1. CDR1 LGHNT and CDR2 FRNRAP come from the germline V gene. CDR3 size: 14 residues. The CDR3 loop is CASGLIGTYNEQFF.

This chain connects TRBV7-9 to TRBJ2-7; without DNA, the TCRdb call of TRBD1 cannot be checked. Germline V gene data show CDR1 as SEHNR and CDR2 as FQNEAQ (reference sequence). This CDR3 has 14 residues. CDR3 residues: CASSLVGTGREQYF.

The gene calls are TRBV6-2 or TRBV6-3 and TRBJ2-7. Germline CDR1 and CDR2: MNHEY and SVGEGT. The CDR3 is 12 residues long. The CDR3 here is CASSSQSYEQYF.

V gene TRBV29-1 combines with J gene TRBJ1-1; TCRdb indicates TRBD1, and absent DNA this call remains unverified. Germline V CDR1 and CDR2: SQVTM, ANQGSEA. There are 13 residues in the CDR3. The CDR3 is CSVATGDYTEAFF. Full variable domain (missing parts from reference TRBV29-1 and TRBJ1-1): SAVISQKPSRDICQRGTSLTIQCQVDSQVTMMFWYRQQPGQSLTLIATANQGSEATYESGFVIDKFPISRPNLTFSTLTVSNMSPEDSSIYLCSVATGDYTEAFFGQGTRLTVV.

This chain uses TRBV5-5 with TRBJ1-4. The length of the CDR3 is 15 residues. Germline CDR1 reads SGHKS; CDR2 reads YYEKEE (reference sequence). The CDR3 sequence is CASSLTVATNEKLFF.

The chain uses TRBV6-2 or TRBV6-3 and TRBJ2-1; the TCRdb call, TRBD1, lacks DNA for checking. Germline V gene lookup returns CDR1 MNHEY and CDR2 SVGEGT. The CDR3 runs to 15 residues. The CDR3 loop is CASNWGESSYNEQFF.

J is TRBJ2-7 and V is TRBV21-1; the D gene TCRdb calls, TRBD2, cannot be checked with no DNA. TRBV21-1 is a listed pseudogene. CDR3 length: 15 amino acids. The CDR3 loop is CASSTSEGSSYEQYF.

The chain recombines TRBV5-1 with TRBJ2-1; the TCRdb D gene call, TRBD1, has no DNA to confirm it. CDR3 length: 13 amino acids. Germline assignment: CDR1 SGHRS and CDR2 YFSETQ. The chain's CDR3 is CASSLLQGNEQFF. Full variable domain (missing parts from reference TRBV5-1 and TRBJ2-1): KAGVTQTPRYLIKTRGQQVTLSCSPISGHRSVSWYQQTPGQGLQFLFEYFSETQRNKGNFPGRFSGRQFSNSRSEMNVSTLELGDSALYLCASSLLQGNEQFFGPGTRLTVL.

This chain joins TRBV12-3 or TRBV12-4 and TRBJ1-2; TCRdb outputs TRBD1, but without DNA this stays unchecked. The CDR3 has 20 amino acids. The chain's CDR3 is CASSFAVPGQPPEKGNGYTF.